Presented here are 25 T cell receptor beta chains from one specimen sequenced in a study of T cells in Graves' hyperthyroidism and ophthalmopathy. Researchers amplified the TCR beta CDR3 regions from RNA transcripts. HTBI primers drove first-round RT-PCR of the TCR CDR3. MiXCR, run by TCRdb on the multiplex PCR reads, gives a single entry per CDR3 protein. The profile covers 550,000 to 800,000 distinct CDR3 sequences, with around a sixth appearing a single time and about 14% taken by the ten largest. Sequencing input: blood. All receptors derive from a man aged 45 to 65 with Graves' hyperthyroidism.

The chain links TRBV30 to TRBJ2-3, with D possibly being TRBD2 (6 bases). Trimming took off 2 bases at V and 0 bases at J, with 12 bases between the two ends. Germline CDR1 and CDR2: GTSNPN and SVGIG (reference sequence). This CDR3 is built from 15 residues. CDR3 in amino acids: CAWSPDGSSTDTQYF. DNA of the CDR3: TGTGCCTGGAGTCCAGACGGGAGTAGCACAGATACGCAGTATTTT.

There are a few counts of this clonotype. The rearrangement joins TRBV4-3 to TRBJ2-2; maybe TRBD1 (6 bases). The CDR3 sequence is 17 residues long. The germline V gene has CDR1 LGHNA and CDR2 YSLEER. Trimming took off 3 bases at V and 0 bases at J, with 14 bases between the two ends. CDR3 sequence (DNA): TGCGCCAGCAGCCAGGAACCGGGACAAACGAACACCGGGGAGCTGTTTTTT. Translation gives CASSQEPGQTNTGELFF.

The V call is TRBV9, the J call TRBJ2-3; maybe TRBD1 (6 bases). Trimming left V 7 bases short and J 3 bases short, with 18 bases between. Germline CDR1 is SGDLS and CDR2 is YYNGEE. The length of the CDR3 is 15 residues. CDR3 residues: CASGGSDSNTDTQYF. CDR3 nucleotide sequence: TGTGCCAGCGGCGGTTCGGACAGTAATACAGATACGCAGTATTTT.

In this sample, this clonotype turned up a few times. V is TRBV28 and J is TRBJ2-7; TRBD2 might be the D (5 bases). This CDR3 is built from 14 residues. V was shortened by 6 bases and J by 0 bases, with 12 bases between the two germline ends. Germline CDR1 reads MDHEN; CDR2 reads SYDVKM. The DNA for the CDR3 is TGTGCCAGCAGCCAAGCGGAGATCTCCTACGAGCAGTACTTC. This encodes CASSQAEISYEQYF.

This clonotype came up a few times. V and J are TRBV29-1 and TRBJ1-2, with D perhaps TRBD1 (5 bases). CDR3 length equals 13 residues. Germline assignment: CDR1 SQVTM and CDR2 ANQGSEA. V shed 0 bases and J shed 1 base, with 6 bases lying between them. The DNA of the CDR3 is TGCAGCGTTGAAGATCAGGGTAACTATGGCTACACCTTC. It translates to CSVEDQGNYGYTF.

This clonotype was seen more than once but under ten times. The chain combines TRBV24-1 with TRBJ2-2; the D gene could be TRBD1 or TRBD2 (7 bases each). The CDR3 is 17 amino acids. Trimming cost V 0 bases and J 2 bases, with 12 bases left between them. The germline V gene encodes CDR1 KGHDR and CDR2 SFDVKD. This CDR3 is CATSDLTGDYNTGELFF. The CDR3 bases are TGTGCCACCAGTGATTTGACAGGGGACTATAACACCGGGGAGCTGTTTTTT.

V usage is TRBV6-2 or TRBV6-3 and J usage is TRBJ1-3; unclear D gene. The CDR3 contains 13 residues. Germline V gene lookup returns CDR1 MNHEY and CDR2 SVGEGT. With 8 bases removed from V and 2 bases from J, the gap between germline ends came to 10 bases. CDR3 nucleotides: TGTGCCAGCTGGATCGGGACTGGAAACACCATATATTTT. Translating it yields CASWIGTGNTIYF.

This sequence joins TRBV28 and TRBJ2-5, with TRBD2 matching over 8 bases. The germline CDR1 and CDR2 sequences are MDHEN and SYDVKM. This CDR3 has 16 residues. Trimming at V came to 6 bases and at J to 2 bases, leaving 11 bases not matched to a gene. CDR3 sequence reads: CASSRTSGRRQETQYF. The CDR3 DNA is TGTGCCAGCAGCAGGACGAGCGGGAGAAGGCAAGAGACCCAGTACTTC.

This clonotype came up many times. The chain's CDR3 is CASSQGAAEAFF. The DNA for the CDR3 is TGCGCCAGCAGCCAGGGGGCCGCAGAAGCTTTCTTT. This sequence joins TRBV5-1 and TRBJ1-1; 8 nucleotides match TRBD1. Germline V gene sequence: CDR1 SGHRS, CDR2 YFSETQ. V was pared by 4 bases and J by 8 bases, with 4 bases of the junction left unmatched. The CDR3 extends over 12 amino acids.

The rearrangement uses TRBV12-3 or TRBV12-4 and TRBJ2-3; 9 nucleotides line up with TRBD2. The J segment lost 6 bases and the V segment lost 7 bases, leaving 14 bases of the junction unmatched. The CDR3 is made up of 16 amino acids. The CDR3 is CASKDGSGSWADTQYF. CDR3 DNA sequence: TGTGCCAGCAAGGATGGTAGCGGGAGTTGGGCCGATACGCAGTATTTT.

This clonotype occurred many times. The V and J genes are TRBV2 and TRBJ2-7; D remains unclear. This CDR3 has 14 residues. CDR1 SNHLY and CDR2 FYNNEI come from the germline V gene. Trimming took off 0 bases at V and 1 base at J, with 7 bases between the two ends. CDR3 sequence: CASSEAGGSYEQYF. CDR3 coding DNA: TGTGCCAGCAGTGAAGCCGGCGGTTCCTACGAGCAGTACTTC.

Many counts were recorded for this clonotype. The chain combines TRBV27 with TRBJ1-5, with a tentative D call TRBD1 (6 bases). Germline V gene data show CDR1 as MNHEY and CDR2 as SMNVEV (reference sequence). The CDR3 is 15 residues long. V was trimmed by 4 bases and J by 2 bases, leaving 12 bases between them. This chain's CDR3 is CASSSTKGGNQPQHF. CDR3 nucleotide sequence: TGTGCCAGCAGTTCAACAAAGGGGGGCAATCAGCCCCAGCATTTT.

The chain carries TRBV6-1 and TRBJ2-1; 10 nucleotides agree with TRBD2. V lost 4 bases and J lost 3; bases outside the gene matches: 6. Germline values: CDR1 MNHNS, CDR2 SASEGT. The CDR3 is 16 amino acids. The CDR3 reads CASSANLAGGYNEQFF. The CDR3 bases are TGTGCCAGCAGTGCGAATTTAGCGGGAGGCTACAATGAGCAGTTCTTC.

This clonotype was found many times. This rearrangement joins TRBV28 to TRBJ2-3, with a tentative D call TRBD2 (6 bases). With 5 bases removed from V and 2 bases from J, the gap between germline ends came to 11 bases. Per germline, CDR1 MDHEN and CDR2 SYDVKM. The CDR3 runs to 14 residues. CDR3 protein: CASSVRDSTDTQYF. In DNA form, the CDR3 reads TGTGCCAGCAGTGTAAGGGACTCCACAGATACGCAGTATTTT.

The table lists this clonotype with a few counts. The V gene is TRBV30, the J gene TRBJ2-3, with D perhaps matching TRBD1 or TRBD2 (6 bases each). The germline gives CDR1 GTSNPN, CDR2 SVGIG (reference sequence). This CDR3 contains 15 residues. The V end was cut by 0 bases, the J end by 2 bases, with 12 bases between. CDR3 sequence reads: CAWSVWGAHTDTQYF. The DNA of the CDR3 is TGTGCCTGGAGTGTATGGGGGGCCCACACAGATACGCAGTATTTT.

V and J are TRBV30 and TRBJ2-5; 14 bases agree with TRBD2. The length of the CDR3 is 15 residues. V dropped 5 bases and J dropped 5; count of bases not matched to a gene: 7. Germline loops: CDR1 GTSNPN, CDR2 SVGIG (reference sequence). CDR3 region: CAWAGLAGDPETQYF. The CDR3 nucleotides are TGTGCCTGGGCGGGACTAGCGGGAGACCCCGAGACCCAGTACTTC.

This rearrangement joins TRBV28 to TRBJ2-1; TRBD2 matches at 8 bases. V gave up 6 bases and J gave up 0 bases; unmatched junction bases: 19. The CDR3 runs to 20 residues. Per germline, CDR1 MDHEN and CDR2 SYDVKM. Here the CDR3 DNA reads TGTGCCAGCAGGTCTTTTGGTTTGAGCGGGGGTATGAGCTCCTACAATGAGCAGTTCTTC. This gives the protein CASRSFGLSGGMSSYNEQFF.

This clonotype has at least ten counts. The chain uses TRBV20-1 and TRBJ2-7; no firm D call. The germline V gene has CDR1 DFQATT and CDR2 SNEGSKA (reference sequence). Between the trimmed V and J ends, which lost 0 bases and 1 base, there was a span of 10 bases. This CDR3 comprises 14 residues. This CDR3 is CSARDRYGSYEQYF. Written as DNA, the CDR3 is TGCAGTGCTAGAGACCGATATGGTTCCTACGAGCAGTACTTC.

At least ten counts were recorded for this clonotype. This sequence joins TRBV2 and TRBJ2-7; no clear D. The CDR3 has 13 residues. Trimming stripped 2 bases from V and 6 bases from J, with 11 bases between. Germline V gene sequence: CDR1 SNHLY, CDR2 FYNNEI. The CDR3 here is CASSENASGEQYF. For the CDR3, the DNA is TGTGCCAGCAGTGAAAACGCCTCGGGCGAGCAGTACTTC. The complete variable domain, with remaining parts taken from reference TRBV2 and TRBJ2-7, reads EPEVTQTPSHQVTQMGQEVILRCVPISNHLYFYWYRQILGQKVEFLVSFYNNEISEKSEIFDDQFSVERPDGSNFTLKIRSTKLEDSAMYFCASSENASGEQYFGPGTRLTVT.

This clonotype was observed a handful of times. This rearrangement joins TRBV28 to TRBJ1-5; 8 positions match TRBD1. V gave up 6 bases and J gave up 8 bases; unmatched junction bases: 12. The CDR3 contains 15 residues. Germline values: CDR1 MDHEN, CDR2 SYDVKM. CDR3 region: CASREDRGKFEPQHF. The CDR3 DNA is TGTGCCAGCAGGGAAGACAGGGGCAAGTTTGAGCCCCAGCATTTT. Looking up the rest from reference TRBV28 and TRBJ1-5 gives the full variable domain: DVKVTQSSRYLVKRTGEKVFLECVQDMDHENMFWYRQDPGLGLRLIYFSYDVKMKEKGDIPEGYSVSREKKERFSLILESASTNQTSMYLCASREDRGKFEPQHFGDGTRLSIL.

In this sample, this clonotype turned up many times. The chain couples TRBV6-2 or TRBV6-3 to TRBJ2-5, with 10 bases identical to TRBD1. There are 14 residues in the CDR3. Losses at the gene ends were 6 bases for V and 5 bases for J; bases not matched to a gene: 6. The germline V gene has CDR1 MNHEY and CDR2 SVGEGT. The CDR3 is CASRRDRGYETQYF. The CDR3 bases are TGTGCCAGCAGGCGGGACAGGGGCTATGAGACCCAGTACTTC.

J is TRBJ2-2 and V is TRBV7-9; no clear D. This CDR3 has 14 amino acids. V shed 5 bases and J shed 7 bases, with 14 bases lying between them. Germline V lookup: CDR1 SEHNR, CDR2 FQNEAQ (reference sequence). The CDR3: CASSQPKSNGELFF. CDR3 in DNA: TGTGCCAGCAGCCAACCTAAGTCTAACGGGGAGCTGTTTTTT.

This rearrangement joins TRBV19 to TRBJ2-1, with TRBD2 matching over 10 bases. J lost 0 bases, V lost 9 bases, and 11 bases had no gene match. Germline V lookup: CDR1 LNHDA, CDR2 SQIVND (reference sequence). The CDR3 runs 17 residues. The CDR3 here is CASWGAGGGGSYNEQFF. For the CDR3, the DNA is TGTGCCAGCTGGGGAGCGGGAGGGGGGGGCTCCTACAATGAGCAGTTCTTC.

This clonotype was found a few times. CDR3 protein: CSARDLPSRLAGGDNEQFF. CDR3 in DNA: TGCAGTGCTAGAGATCTCCCCTCGCGGCTAGCGGGAGGGGACAATGAGCAGTTCTTC. The chain recombines TRBV20-1 with TRBJ2-1; 12 bases align to TRBD2. The CDR3 runs 19 residues. The germline V gene has CDR1 DFQATT and CDR2 SNEGSKA (reference sequence). The V gene end was trimmed by 0 bases and the J gene end by 5 bases; junction bases not matched to a gene: 14.

This clonotype appeared many times. The chain employs TRBV28 and TRBJ1-5; weak D call: TRBD1 (5 bases). Looked up from germline, CDR1 is MDHEN and CDR2 is SYDVKM. V gave up 3 bases and J gave up 3 bases, with 12 bases separating them. This CDR3 has 15 amino acids. CDR3 residues: CASSLATEYNQPQHF. For the CDR3, the DNA is TGTGCCAGCAGTTTGGCGACAGAATACAATCAGCCCCAGCATTTT.